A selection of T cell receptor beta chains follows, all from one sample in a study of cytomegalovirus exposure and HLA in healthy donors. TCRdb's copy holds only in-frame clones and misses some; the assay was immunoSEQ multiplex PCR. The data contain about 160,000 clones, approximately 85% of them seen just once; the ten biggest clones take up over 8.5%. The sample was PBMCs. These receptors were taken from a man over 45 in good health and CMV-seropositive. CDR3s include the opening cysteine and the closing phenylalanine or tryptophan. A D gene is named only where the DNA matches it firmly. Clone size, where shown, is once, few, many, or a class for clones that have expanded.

CDR3nt: TGTGCCAGCAGCGTAGCCGTGGGGCCCCAAGAGACCCAGTACTTC
CDR3aa: CASSVAVGPQETQYF
d_gene: -
abundance: few
j_gene: TRBJ2-5
v_gene: TRBV9

CDR3nt: TGTGCCAGCATGCATTCGGGGGGGCCTGGAAACACCATATATTTT
CDR3aa: CASMHSGGPGNTIYF
d_gene: -
abundance: once
j_gene: TRBJ1-3
v_gene: TRBV28

CDR3nt: TGTGCCATCAGTGAAGGTCAGGTGACCTACGAGCAGTACTTC
CDR3aa: CAISEGQVTYEQYF
d_gene: -
abundance: -
j_gene: TRBJ2-7
v_gene: TRBV10-3

CDR3nt: TGTGCCAGCAGTTCGAGAAGACAGCCATATGGCTACACCTTC
CDR3aa: CASSSRRQPYGYTF
d_gene: -
abundance: once
j_gene: TRBJ1-2
v_gene: TRBV28

CDR3nt: TGTGCCAGCAGTGAACGTGGGAGTACATACCAAGAGACCCAGTACTTC
CDR3aa: CASSERGSTYQETQYF
d_gene: -
abundance: -
j_gene: TRBJ2-5
v_gene: TRBV6-1

CDR3nt: TGTGCCAGCAGGGACAGCTACGAGCAGTACTTC
CDR3aa: CASRDSYEQYF
d_gene: -
abundance: once
j_gene: TRBJ2-7
v_gene: TRBV11-2

CDR3nt: TGTGCCAGCAGCTCCACTTGGGAGGGCCATGAGCAGTTCTTC
CDR3aa: CASSSTWEGHEQFF
d_gene: TRBD2
abundance: -
j_gene: TRBJ2-1
v_gene: TRBV7-2

CDR3nt: TGCGCCAGCAGCGTCCGGGACAGGGGGTACGAGCAGTACTTC
CDR3aa: CASSVRDRGYEQYF
d_gene: TRBD1
abundance: -
j_gene: TRBJ2-7
v_gene: TRBV4-3

CDR3nt: TGTGCCAGCAGTTTATCTTGGGGGGTAAATGAAAAACTGTTTTTT
CDR3aa: CASSLSWGVNEKLFF
d_gene: -
abundance: -
j_gene: TRBJ1-4
v_gene: TRBV28

CDR3nt: TGTGCCAGCAGTGAATGGGGCAGCTCCTACGAGCAGTACTTC
CDR3aa: CASSEWGSSYEQYF
d_gene: -
abundance: once
j_gene: TRBJ2-7
v_gene: TRBV6-1

CDR3nt: TGTGCCAGCAGTTTAATCCGGGGTACAACCCCTTCCTACGAGCAGTACTTC
CDR3aa: CASSLIRGTTPSYEQYF
d_gene: -
abundance: -
j_gene: TRBJ2-7
v_gene: TRBV28

CDR3nt: TGTGCCAGCAGCTTAGACCTAGCGACCTACGAGCAGTACTTC
CDR3aa: CASSLDLATYEQYF
d_gene: -
abundance: -
j_gene: TRBJ2-7
v_gene: TRBV7-9

CDR3nt: TGTGCCAGCTCACCAAGGGAATCCGGGACAGGGGCGTACTTC
CDR3aa: CASSPRESGTGAYF
d_gene: TRBD1
abundance: -
j_gene: TRBJ2-7
v_gene: TRBV18

CDR3nt: TGTGCCAGCAGGCTAGCGGGGGCCTCGACGGGGGAGCAGTACTTC
CDR3aa: CASRLAGASTGEQYF
d_gene: TRBD2
abundance: -
j_gene: TRBJ2-7
v_gene: TRBV7-2

CDR3nt: TGCGCCAGCAGCTTGCGGACTAGCGGGGCGAGAGAGACCCAGTACTTC
CDR3aa: CASSLRTSGARETQYF
d_gene: TRBD2
abundance: -
j_gene: TRBJ2-5
v_gene: TRBV5-1

CDR3nt: TGTGCCAGCAAGGGGAGCACAGATACGCAGTATTTT
CDR3aa: CASKGSTDTQYF
d_gene: -
abundance: -
j_gene: TRBJ2-3
v_gene: TRBV6-5

CDR3nt: TGTGCCAGTAGTAGACGGACAGGGCCATACACCTTC
CDR3aa: CASSRRTGPYTF
d_gene: TRBD1
abundance: once
j_gene: TRBJ1-2
v_gene: TRBV19

CDR3nt: TGTGCCAGCAGCCTTTTAGGGGATAACACTGAAGCTTTCTTT
CDR3aa: CASSLLGDNTEAFF
d_gene: -
abundance: -
j_gene: TRBJ1-1
v_gene: TRBV14

CDR3nt: TGTGCCAGCAGCCGAGGGCGGGGGGAGGGCTACACCTTC
CDR3aa: CASSRGRGEGYTF
d_gene: -
abundance: -
j_gene: TRBJ1-2
v_gene: TRBV11-2

CDR3nt: TGTGCCAGCAGTTTATATCGGCAGGGTGGAGAGACCCAGTACTTC
CDR3aa: CASSLYRQGGETQYF
d_gene: -
abundance: -
j_gene: TRBJ2-5
v_gene: TRBV28

CDR3nt: TGTGCCAGCAGTGAAGGCCCCGGTACTACCTACGAGCAGTACTTC
CDR3aa: CASSEGPGTTYEQYF
d_gene: -
abundance: -
j_gene: TRBJ2-7
v_gene: TRBV6-1

CDR3nt: TGTGCCATCAGGTCGGGGACAGGGGGCGAGCAGTACTTC
CDR3aa: CAIRSGTGGEQYF
d_gene: TRBD1
abundance: -
j_gene: TRBJ2-7
v_gene: TRBV10-3

CDR3nt: TGTGCCAGCAGCAAATCTTATTTCCGCAGGGGTGAGCAGTTCTTC
CDR3aa: CASSKSYFRRGEQFF
d_gene: -
abundance: -
j_gene: TRBJ2-1
v_gene: TRBV21-1

CDR3nt: TGTGCCAGCAGCTCGGCAGGGGGCACTGAAGCTTTCTTT
CDR3aa: CASSSAGGTEAFF
d_gene: TRBD1
abundance: -
j_gene: TRBJ1-1
v_gene: TRBV5-8

CDR3nt: TGTGCCTGGAGGCGGCGGGAGTCAGGAGAGACCCAGTACTTC
CDR3aa: CAWRRRESGETQYF
d_gene: TRBD2
abundance: -
j_gene: TRBJ2-5
v_gene: TRBV30

CDR3nt: TGTGCCAGCAGCCAAGGAAACCAGAACCCTGGCTACACCTTC
CDR3aa: CASSQGNQNPGYTF
d_gene: -
abundance: few
j_gene: TRBJ1-2
v_gene: TRBV4-2

CDR3nt: TGCAGCGTTGTTTGGTCTCCTTCGAGCACCGGGGAGCTGTTTTTT
CDR3aa: CSVVWSPSSTGELFF
d_gene: -
abundance: -
j_gene: TRBJ2-2
v_gene: TRBV29-1

CDR3nt: TGTGCCAGCAGTTTATTAGTCCGGGATCAGCCCCAGCATTTT
CDR3aa: CASSLLVRDQPQHF
d_gene: -
abundance: -
j_gene: TRBJ1-5
v_gene: TRBV28

CDR3nt: TGTGCCAGTAGTCCCCTGACAGGGCCGGACGAGCAGTACTTC
CDR3aa: CASSPLTGPDEQYF
d_gene: TRBD1
abundance: -
j_gene: TRBJ2-7
v_gene: TRBV19

CDR3nt: TGTGCCAGCAGCCAAGCTATTTCCTACGAGCAGTACTTC
CDR3aa: CASSQAISYEQYF
d_gene: -
abundance: -
j_gene: TRBJ2-7
v_gene: TRBV16

CDR3nt: TGCGCCAGCAGCCAAGATCTTGCAGGGGGGTTGTTTATCTATGGCTACACCTTC
CDR3aa: CASSQDLAGGLFIYGYTF
d_gene: TRBD1
abundance: -
j_gene: TRBJ1-2
v_gene: TRBV4-3

CDR3nt: TGCAGTGCTAGATCTCGGTACGAGCAGTACTTC
CDR3aa: CSARSRYEQYF
d_gene: -
abundance: -
j_gene: TRBJ2-7
v_gene: TRBV20-1

CDR3nt: TGCGCCAGCAGCCCTACCCCGGGACAGGGGTGGGGCTACACCTTC
CDR3aa: CASSPTPGQGWGYTF
d_gene: TRBD1
abundance: -
j_gene: TRBJ1-2
v_gene: TRBV5-1

CDR3nt: TGTGCCAGCAGCGCCGATTATGGAACTAGCGACATCCAAGAGACCCAGTACTTC
CDR3aa: CASSADYGTSDIQETQYF
d_gene: TRBD2
abundance: -
j_gene: TRBJ2-5
v_gene: TRBV9

CDR3nt: TGTGCCAGCAGCTTAGACTCCTATCAGCCCCAGCATTTT
CDR3aa: CASSLDSYQPQHF
d_gene: -
abundance: -
j_gene: TRBJ1-5
v_gene: TRBV7-2

CDR3nt: TGTGCCAGCAGCTCGACGGGACAGGTTGCTTCACCCCTCCACTTT
CDR3aa: CASSSTGQVASPLHF
d_gene: TRBD1
abundance: -
j_gene: TRBJ1-6
v_gene: TRBV5-4

CDR3nt: TGTGCCAGCAGCTTGAGTGGGGGGGGAGAATATACGCAGTATTTT
CDR3aa: CASSLSGGGEYTQYF
d_gene: TRBD2
abundance: once
j_gene: TRBJ2-3
v_gene: TRBV5-6

CDR3nt: TGCAGTCCTGAGGGACAAAAGGCTTTCTTT
CDR3aa: CSPEGQKAFF
d_gene: -
abundance: -
j_gene: TRBJ1-1
v_gene: TRBV20-1

CDR3nt: TGCGCCAGCAGCCAAAGGGGAGGGCCCCAAACCGGGGAGCTGTTTTTT
CDR3aa: CASSQRGGPQTGELFF
d_gene: TRBD2
abundance: -
j_gene: TRBJ2-2
v_gene: TRBV4-3

CDR3nt: TGTGCCAGCAGTAGGGGGGAGGGCTATGGCTACACCTTC
CDR3aa: CASSRGEGYGYTF
d_gene: -
abundance: -
j_gene: TRBJ1-2
v_gene: TRBV27

CDR3nt: TGTGCCAGCAGTGAAAGTGGGGGGACAGATTTCCTTACCTACGAGCAGTACTTC
CDR3aa: CASSESGGTDFLTYEQYF
d_gene: -
abundance: -
j_gene: TRBJ2-7
v_gene: TRBV6-1

CDR3nt: TGTGCCAGCAGTTTAAACCCGGCAACTAATGAAAAACTGTTTTTT
CDR3aa: CASSLNPATNEKLFF
d_gene: -
abundance: -
j_gene: TRBJ1-4
v_gene: TRBV6-5

CDR3nt: TGTGCCAGCAGTGAATTAGGACAGAGCCTTGCGGGCTACACCTTC
CDR3aa: CASSELGQSLAGYTF
d_gene: -
abundance: -
j_gene: TRBJ1-2
v_gene: TRBV25-1

CDR3nt: TGTGCCAGCAGTCTCGGGACTCGAGAGACCCAGTACTTC
CDR3aa: CASSLGTRETQYF
d_gene: -
abundance: -
j_gene: TRBJ2-5
v_gene: TRBV7-2

CDR3nt: TGTGCCAGCAGCGTGCAAGGACAGCACTCTGGAAACACCATATATTTT
CDR3aa: CASSVQGQHSGNTIYF
d_gene: -
abundance: -
j_gene: TRBJ1-3
v_gene: TRBV9

CDR3nt: TGCGCCAGCAGCCAAGGTGGTATGGCCGGCTACACCTTC
CDR3aa: CASSQGGMAGYTF
d_gene: -
abundance: -
j_gene: TRBJ1-2
v_gene: TRBV4-3

CDR3nt: TGCAGCGTTGCTGGCGCGCAGGGGGCGAGAGATGAGCAGTTCTTC
CDR3aa: CSVAGAQGARDEQFF
d_gene: TRBD1
abundance: -
j_gene: TRBJ2-1
v_gene: TRBV29-1

CDR3nt: TGTGCCAGTAGTATTGCGGGGAAGAGCTCCTACGAGCAGTACTTC
CDR3aa: CASSIAGKSSYEQYF
d_gene: -
abundance: -
j_gene: TRBJ2-7
v_gene: TRBV19

CDR3nt: TGTGCCAGCTCACCTATCACAGGGGACCCGCGGGGCTACACCTTC
CDR3aa: CASSPITGDPRGYTF
d_gene: TRBD1
abundance: -
j_gene: TRBJ1-2
v_gene: TRBV18